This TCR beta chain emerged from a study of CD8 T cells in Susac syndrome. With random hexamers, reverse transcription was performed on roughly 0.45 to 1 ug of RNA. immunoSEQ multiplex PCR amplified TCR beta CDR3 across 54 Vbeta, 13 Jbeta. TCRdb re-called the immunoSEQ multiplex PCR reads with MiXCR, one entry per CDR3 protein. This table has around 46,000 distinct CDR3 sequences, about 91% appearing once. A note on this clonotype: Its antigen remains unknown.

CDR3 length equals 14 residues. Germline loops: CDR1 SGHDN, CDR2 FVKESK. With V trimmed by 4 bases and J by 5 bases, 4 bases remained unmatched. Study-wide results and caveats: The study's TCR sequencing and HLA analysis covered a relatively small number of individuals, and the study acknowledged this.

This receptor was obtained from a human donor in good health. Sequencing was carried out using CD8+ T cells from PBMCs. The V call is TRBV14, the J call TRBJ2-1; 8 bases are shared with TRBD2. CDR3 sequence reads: CASSLLAGNNEQFF. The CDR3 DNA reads TGTGCCAGCAGCCTTTTAGCGGGAAACAATGAGCAGTTCTTC.